This T cell receptor (beta chain) comes out of a study of cytomegalovirus exposure and HLA in healthy donors. Germline lookup yields CDR1 SNHLY and CDR2 FYNNEI. The J segment lost 8 bases and the V segment lost 7 bases, leaving 10 bases of the junction unmatched. This CDR3 comprises 13 residues. Both 60 Vbeta primers and 13 Jbeta primers went into the PCR. The repertoire was sequenced with immunoSEQ multiplex PCR; TCRdb's copy has only in-frame clones and lacks some. The repertoire shows 140,000 to 150,000 clones; the top ten hold 0.85% to 1%. This receptor was obtained from a male donor in good health and CMV-seronegative. Sequenced material: PBMCs. The chain is built from TRBV2 and TRBJ1-1; 7 bases match TRBD1. As DNA, the CDR3 is TGTGCCAGCAACCCCCTGAGACAGGGCGAAGCTTTCTTT. Translation: CASNPLRQGEAFF.